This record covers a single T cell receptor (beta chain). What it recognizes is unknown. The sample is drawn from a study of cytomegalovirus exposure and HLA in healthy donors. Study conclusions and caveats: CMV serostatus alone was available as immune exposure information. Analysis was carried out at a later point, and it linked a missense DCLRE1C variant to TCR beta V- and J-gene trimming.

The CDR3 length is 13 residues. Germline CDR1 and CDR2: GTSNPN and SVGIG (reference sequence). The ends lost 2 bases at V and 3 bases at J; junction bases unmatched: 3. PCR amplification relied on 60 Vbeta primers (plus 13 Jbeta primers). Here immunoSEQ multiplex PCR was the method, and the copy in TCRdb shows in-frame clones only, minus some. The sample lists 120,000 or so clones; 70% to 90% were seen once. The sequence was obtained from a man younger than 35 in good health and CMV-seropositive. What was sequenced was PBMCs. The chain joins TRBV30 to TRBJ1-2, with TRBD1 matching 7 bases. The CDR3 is CAWSMGQYYGYTF. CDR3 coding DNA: TGTGCCTGGAGTATGGGACAGTACTATGGCTACACCTTC. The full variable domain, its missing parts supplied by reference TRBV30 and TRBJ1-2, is SQTIHQWPATLVQPVGSPLSLECTVEGTSNPNLYWYRQAAGRGLQLLFYSVGIGQISSEVPQNLSASRPQDRQFILSSKKLLLSDSGFYLCAWSMGQYYGYTFGSGTRLTVV.